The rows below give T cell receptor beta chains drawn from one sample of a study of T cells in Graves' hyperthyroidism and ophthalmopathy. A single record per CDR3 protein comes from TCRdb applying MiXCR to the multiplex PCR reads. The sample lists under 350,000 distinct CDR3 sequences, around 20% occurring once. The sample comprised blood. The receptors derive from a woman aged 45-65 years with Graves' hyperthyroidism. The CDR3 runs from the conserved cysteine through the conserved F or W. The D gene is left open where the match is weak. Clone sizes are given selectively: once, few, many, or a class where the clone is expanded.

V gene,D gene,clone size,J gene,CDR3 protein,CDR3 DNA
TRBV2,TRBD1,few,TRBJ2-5,CASSTGGQTQYF,TGTGCCAGCAGCACAGGGGGGCAGACCCAGTACTTC
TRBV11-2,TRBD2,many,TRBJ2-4,CASTTGAGGPGNIQYF,TGTGCCAGCACCACCGGAGCGGGAGGGCCCGGGAACATTCAGTACTTC
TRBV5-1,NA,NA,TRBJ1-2,CASSLDWQAANYGYTF,TGCGCCAGCAGCTTGGACTGGCAGGCTGCTAACTATGGCTACACCTTC
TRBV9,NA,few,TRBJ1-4,CASSLRGGGGLGLNEKLFF,TGTGCCAGCAGCCTTCGGGGGGGTGGAGGACTCGGCTTAAATGAAAAACTGTTTTTT
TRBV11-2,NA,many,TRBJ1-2,CASSFSDGNYGYTF,TGTGCCAGCAGCTTTTCTGACGGAAACTATGGCTACACCTTC
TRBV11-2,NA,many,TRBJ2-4,CASREDREGSKNIQYF,TGTGCCAGCAGAGAAGACAGGGAGGGGTCCAAAAACATTCAGTACTTC
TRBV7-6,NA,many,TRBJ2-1,CASSLDNEQFF,TGTGCCAGCAGCTTAGACAATGAGCAGTTCTTC
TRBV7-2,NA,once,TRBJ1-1,CASSLSGATVEAFF,TGTGCCAGCAGCTTATCGGGGGCCACAGTTGAAGCTTTCTTT
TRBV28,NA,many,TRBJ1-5,CASSTAGGRNQPQHF,TGTGCCAGCAGTACCGCCGGGGGGCGGAATCAGCCCCAGCATTTT
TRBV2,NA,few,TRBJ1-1,CASSRQPANTEAFF,TGTGCCAGCAGTCGACAGCCGGCGAACACTGAAGCTTTCTTT
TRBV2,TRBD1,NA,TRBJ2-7,CASSETQGAYEQYF,TGTGCCAGCAGTGAGACTCAGGGGGCCTACGAGCAGTACTTC
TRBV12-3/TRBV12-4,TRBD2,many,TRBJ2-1,CASRRAGGPTFF,TGTGCCAGCAGAAGAGCGGGGGGGCCTACGTTCTTC
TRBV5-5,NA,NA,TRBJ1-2,CASSLGGVNYGYTF,TGTGCCAGCAGCTTGGGAGGGGTCAACTATGGCTACACCTTC
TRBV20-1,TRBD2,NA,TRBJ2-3,CSARDWLAGGTDTQYF,TGCAGTGCTAGAGATTGGCTAGCGGGGGGGACAGATACGCAGTATTTT
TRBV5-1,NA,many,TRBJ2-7,CASSWGGQASDEQYF,TGCGCCAGCAGCTGGGGGGGACAGGCATCTGACGAGCAGTACTTC
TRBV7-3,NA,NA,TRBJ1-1,CASSLRGIGTEAFF,TGTGCCAGCAGCTTAAGGGGGATAGGGACTGAAGCTTTCTTT
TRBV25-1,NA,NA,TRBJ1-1,CASSLGQITEAFF,TGTGCCAGCAGCTTAGGGCAGATCACTGAAGCTTTCTTT
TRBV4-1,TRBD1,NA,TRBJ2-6,CASSQEHLPTGGFTGANVLTF,TGCGCCAGCAGCCAAGAGCACCTTCCGACAGGGGGCTTTACTGGGGCCAACGTCCTGACTTTC
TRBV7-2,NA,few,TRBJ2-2,CASRMASVGELFF,TGTGCCAGCAGAATGGCTAGTGTTGGGGAGCTGTTTTTT
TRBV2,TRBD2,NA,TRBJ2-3,CASSQSGVSTDTQYF,TGTGCCAGCAGCCAAAGCGGGGTGAGCACAGATACGCAGTATTTT
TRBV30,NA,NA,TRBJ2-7,CAWSRGRGNEQYF,TGTGCCTGGAGTCGCGGCAGGGGAAACGAGCAGTACTTC
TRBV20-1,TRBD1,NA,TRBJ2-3,CSAVQGASPTDTQYF,TGCAGTGCTGTACAGGGGGCGAGCCCAACAGATACGCAGTATTTT
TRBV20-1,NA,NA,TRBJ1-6,CSARSGTNSPLHF,TGCAGTGCTAGGTCAGGGACTAACTCACCCCTCCACTTT
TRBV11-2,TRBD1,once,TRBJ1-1,CASSSVTGAMNTEAFF,TGTGCCAGCAGCTCGGTGACAGGGGCCATGAACACTGAAGCTTTCTTT
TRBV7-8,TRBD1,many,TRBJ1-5,CASSLRVTGTDSNQPQHF,TGTGCCAGCAGCTTAAGAGTTACCGGGACAGATAGCAATCAGCCCCAGCATTTT
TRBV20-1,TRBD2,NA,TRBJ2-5,CSVWRGGEETQYF,TGCAGTGTATGGCGGGGGGGAGAAGAGACCCAGTACTTC
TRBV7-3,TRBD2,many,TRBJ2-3,CASSLTSGGAKDTQYF,TGTGCCAGCAGCTTAACAAGCGGGGGGGCAAAAGATACGCAGTATTTT
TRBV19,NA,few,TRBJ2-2,CASSIAGYGELFF,TGTGCCAGTAGTATCGCGGGCTACGGGGAGCTGTTTTTT
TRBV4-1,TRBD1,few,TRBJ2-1,CASSQGQRTGVEQFF,TGCGCCAGCAGCCAAGGCCAAAGGACAGGGGTTGAGCAGTTCTTC
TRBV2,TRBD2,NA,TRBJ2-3,CASNALGLAGTDTQYF,TGTGCCAGCAACGCGCTGGGACTAGCGGGTACCGATACGCAGTATTTT
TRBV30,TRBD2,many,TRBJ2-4,CAWSPFASGGYNIQYF,TGTGCCTGGAGTCCCTTCGCTAGCGGGGGGTATAACATTCAGTACTTC
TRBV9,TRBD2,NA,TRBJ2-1,CASSLGGGGHNEQFF,TGTGCCAGCAGCCTCGGGGGGGGAGGTCACAATGAGCAGTTCTTC
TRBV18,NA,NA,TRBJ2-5,CASSPLFGETQYF,TGTGCCAGCTCACCACTCTTCGGGGAGACCCAGTACTTC
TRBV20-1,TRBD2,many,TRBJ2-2,CSARLAGRSNTGELFF,TGCAGTGCCCGACTAGCGGGAAGATCGAACACCGGGGAGCTGTTTTTT
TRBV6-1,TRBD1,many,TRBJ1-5,CASSTGVERGNQPQHF,TGTGCCAGCAGCACAGGGGTAGAGCGAGGCAATCAGCCCCAGCATTTT
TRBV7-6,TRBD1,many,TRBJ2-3,CASSFVGGTGTDTQYF,TGTGCCAGCAGCTTTGTCGGCGGGACAGGAACAGATACGCAGTATTTT